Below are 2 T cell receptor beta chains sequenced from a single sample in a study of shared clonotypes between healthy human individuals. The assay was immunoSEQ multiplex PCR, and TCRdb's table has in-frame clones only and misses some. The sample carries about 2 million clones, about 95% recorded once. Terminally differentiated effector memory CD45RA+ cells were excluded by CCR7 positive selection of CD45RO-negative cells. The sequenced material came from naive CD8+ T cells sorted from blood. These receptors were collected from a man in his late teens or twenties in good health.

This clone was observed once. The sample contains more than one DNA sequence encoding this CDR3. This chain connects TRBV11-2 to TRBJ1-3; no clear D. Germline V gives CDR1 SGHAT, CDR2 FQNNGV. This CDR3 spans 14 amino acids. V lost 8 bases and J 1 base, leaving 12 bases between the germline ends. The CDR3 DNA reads TGTGCCAGCCGACCCGGGGTTTCTGGAAACACCATATATTTT. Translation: CASRPGVSGNTIYF.

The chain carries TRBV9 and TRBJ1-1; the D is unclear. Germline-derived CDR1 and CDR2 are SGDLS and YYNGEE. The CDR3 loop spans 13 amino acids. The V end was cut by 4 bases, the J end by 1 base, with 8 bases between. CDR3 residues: CASSPTQNTEAFF. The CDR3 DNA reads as TGTGCCAGCAGCCCTACACAGAACACTGAAGCTTTCTTT.